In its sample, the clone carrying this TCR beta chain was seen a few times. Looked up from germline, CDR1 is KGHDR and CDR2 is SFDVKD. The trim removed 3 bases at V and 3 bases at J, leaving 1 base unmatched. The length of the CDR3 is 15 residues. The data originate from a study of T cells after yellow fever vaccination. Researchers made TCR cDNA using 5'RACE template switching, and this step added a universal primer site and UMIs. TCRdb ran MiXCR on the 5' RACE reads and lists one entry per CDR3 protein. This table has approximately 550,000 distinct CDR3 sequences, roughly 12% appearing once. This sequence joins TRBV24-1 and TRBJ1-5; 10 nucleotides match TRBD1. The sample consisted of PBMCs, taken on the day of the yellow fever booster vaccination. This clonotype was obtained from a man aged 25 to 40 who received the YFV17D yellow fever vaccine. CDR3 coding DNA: TGTGCCACCAGTGATCGACAGGGGGCCAATCAGCCCCAGCATTTT. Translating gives CATSDRQGANQPQHF.